The T cell receptor beta chain described here comes from a study of cytomegalovirus exposure and HLA in healthy donors. Study-level results: Per published reports, the classifier diagnosed cytomegalovirus status with high specificity and sensitivity. Most sequenced TCRs were rare (though some public TCRs occurred in many donors). Subsequent analysis showed first-cohort TCR clusters tending to co-occur in some 120 validation repertoires. Cytomegalovirus-associated status was assigned to 164 TCR beta chains.

TCRdb's copy holds only in-frame clones and misses some; the assay was immunoSEQ multiplex PCR. The sample includes around 250,000 clones, around 87% of them seen just once. As regards this clone: The antigen is unknown.

Germline V gene sequence: CDR1 SNHLY, CDR2 FYNNEI. The CDR3 extends over 15 amino acids. Trimming at V came to 6 bases and at J to 0 bases, leaving 8 bases not matched to a gene. The sequencing input was PBMCs. The chain employs TRBV2 and TRBJ2-7, with TRBD2 matching over 7 bases. This receptor was obtained from a woman under 30 in good health and CMV-seronegative. CDR3 loop: CASRGGAGVSYEQYV. CDR3 nucleotide sequence: TGTGCCAGCAGGGGGGGTGCGGGGGTCTCCTACGAGCAGTACGTC.